This TCR beta chain was sequenced in a study of cytomegalovirus exposure and HLA in healthy donors. Notes on the study in general: As a later analysis showed, several of the most significant clusters appeared to be linked to common viral pathogens.

The length of the CDR3 is 14 residues. CDR1 and CDR2 (germline): SGDLS, YYNGEE. V was clipped by 4 bases and J by 4 bases, with 15 bases between them. As for this clone: Antigen specificity is unknown.

The PCR contained 60 Vbeta and 13 Jbeta primers. The data were produced by immunoSEQ multiplex PCR, yet TCRdb's version contains in-frame clones alone and is incomplete. The sample has about 94,000 clones; around 74% are singletons. The receptor was isolated from a man aged 35-49 years in good health and CMV-seropositive. The rearrangement joins TRBV9 to TRBJ2-7, with D perhaps matching TRBD2 (5 bases). Source material: PBMCs. CDR3 region: CASSPQDGSYEQYF. CDR3 DNA: TGTGCCAGCAGCCCTCAAGATGGGAGTTACGAGCAGTACTTC.